Below are 14 T cell receptor beta chains sequenced from a single sample in a study of blood T cell repertoires in COVID-19. TCRdb keeps only in-frame clones here, not all; method: immunoSEQ multiplex PCR. In the table there are around 170,000 clones, about 89% of which are singletons. The specimen was peripheral blood. The receptor set was obtained from a man younger than 30 who had recovered from COVID-19.

The chain carries TRBV30 and TRBJ1-5; a weak D match, TRBD1 (6 bases). Trimming pared 3 bases from V and 7 bases from J, leaving 31 bases between. The CDR3 consists of 19 residues. Germline V CDR1 and CDR2: GTSNPN, SVGIG (reference sequence). The CDR3 protein is CAWSLDRPDIWTEIQPQHF. DNA of the CDR3: TGTGCCTGGAGCCTGGACAGACCAGATATTTGGACAGAAATCCAGCCCCAGCATTTT.

The rearrangement uses TRBV4-1 and TRBJ1-5, with D unresolved. Trimming removed 4 bases from V and 0 bases from J, with 13 bases in between. This CDR3 is built from 16 residues. The germline CDR1 and CDR2 sequences are MGHRA and YSYEKL. CDR3 nucleotides: TGCGCCAGCAGCCCCGGAAGCGCGAATAGCAATCAGCCCCAGCATTTT. This sequence encodes CASSPGSANSNQPQHF.

This clone was seen once. This chain connects TRBV5-1 to TRBJ1-6, with TRBD1 matching 10 bases. The CDR3 runs 15 residues. Per the germline V gene, CDR1 is SGHRS and CDR2 is YFSETQ. The junction had 8 bases not matched to a gene; V was cut back by 5 bases and J by 9 bases. The DNA for the CDR3 is TGCGCCAGCAGTTCACCGGGACAGGGGCCTTCACCCCTCCACTTT. Its protein is CASSSPGQGPSPLHF.

V usage is TRBV7-9 and J usage is TRBJ2-5; TRBD2 matches at 13 bases. In germline, CDR1 is SEHNR, CDR2 FQNEAQ (reference sequence). V lost 0 bases to trimming and J lost 3 bases; unmatched junction nucleotides: 1. The CDR3 contains 16 residues. The CDR3 here is CASSLAGTSGKETQYF. The CDR3 region has the DNA TGTGCCAGCAGCTTAGCCGGGACTAGCGGGAAAGAGACCCAGTACTTC. Supplemented by reference TRBV7-9 and TRBJ2-5, the full variable domain reads DTGVSQNPRHKITKRGQNVTFRCDPISEHNRLYWYRQTLGQGPEFLTYFQNEAQLEKSRLLSDRFSAERPKGSFSTLEIQRTEQGDSAMYLCASSLAGTSGKETQYFGPGTRLLVL.

V is TRBV10-2 and J is TRBJ1-1; D may be TRBD1 (5 bases). Germline V gene data show CDR1 as WSHSY and CDR2 as SAAADI. Between the trimmed V and J ends, which lost 10 bases and 1 base, there was a span of 13 bases. The CDR3 covers 13 residues. The CDR3 sequence is CATCQGENTEAFF. CDR3 nucleotide sequence: TGCGCCACCTGTCAAGGGGAGAACACTGAAGCTTTCTTT.

The chain recombines TRBV4-3 with TRBJ2-3, with a tentative D call TRBD1 (6 bases). CDR3 size: 14 residues. Germline lookup yields CDR1 LGHNA and CDR2 YSLEER. Trimming cost V 0 bases and J 4 bases, with 8 bases left between them. CDR3 sequence: CASSQDGQSDTQYF. In DNA, the CDR3 is TGCGCCAGCAGCCAAGACGGACAGTCAGATACGCAGTATTTT.

The chain joins TRBV10-3 to TRBJ1-4, with D maybe TRBD1 (6 bases). Germline V gene lookup returns CDR1 ENHRY and CDR2 SYGVKD. CDR3 length: 15 residues. The V end lost 6 bases, the J end lost 3 bases, and 14 bases lay between the germline ends. CDR3 nucleotide sequence: TGTGCCATCAGGGCTTCAGGGGCGGCTAATGAAAAACTGTTTTTT. It is translated as CAIRASGAANEKLFF.

The rearrangement joins TRBV5-1 to TRBJ2-7; 9 nucleotides line up with TRBD1. The germline CDR1 and CDR2 sequences are SGHRS and YFSETQ. The CDR3 spans 15 residues. Trimming cost V 3 bases and J 5 bases; bases outside gene matches: 9. CDR3 DNA: TGCGCCAGCAGCTCATTTACCGGGACAGGGAACGAGCAGTACTTC. Amino acid sequence: CASSSFTGTGNEQYF.

A note on this clone: The junction shows a germline mismatch at one end, possibly a read error. Here the CDR3 reads CASSGGGQGKHF. CDR3 DNA: TGTGCCAGCAGTGGGGGGGGACAGGGCAAGCACTTC. The V gene is TRBV12-3 or TRBV12-4, the J gene TRBJ2-7, with 9 bases lining up with TRBD1. CDR3 length: 12 residues.

The chain couples TRBV10-3 to TRBJ1-3; maybe TRBD1 (6 bases). Germline CDR1 is ENHRY and CDR2 is SYGVKD. V shed 6 bases and J shed 2 bases, with 17 bases lying between them. The CDR3 is 16 residues long. In DNA form, the CDR3 reads TGTGCCATCAGGCGATTTACAGGGTCTACTGGAAACACCATATATTTT. Amino acids: CAIRRFTGSTGNTIYF.

The rearrangement links TRBV5-4 to TRBJ2-7, with no clear D. The CDR3 totals 14 residues. Germline V CDR1 and CDR2: SGHNT, YYREEE (reference sequence). Trimming pared 0 bases from V and 2 bases from J, leaving 9 bases between. The CDR3 DNA follows: TGTGCCAGCAGCTTGGCCGGCCAGGCCTACGAGCAGTACTTC. As protein: CASSLAGQAYEQYF.

In DNA form, the CDR3 reads TGTGCCAGCAGTTCTACCGACAGCTACTATGGCTACACCTTC. This sequence encodes CASSSTDSYYGYTF. The V call is TRBV6-5, the J call TRBJ1-2; D might be TRBD1 (5 bases). CDR3 length: 14 amino acids. The V gene lost 4 bases and the J gene lost 3 bases, with 12 bases spanning the gap. Looked up from germline, CDR1 is MNHEY and CDR2 is SVGAGI.

This chain joins TRBV28 and TRBJ1-3, with 8 bases lining up with TRBD1. The V gene's germline CDR1 is MDHEN and CDR2 SYDVKM. V was clipped by 3 bases and J by 3 bases; unmatched bases: 10. The CDR3 length is 17 residues. As DNA, the CDR3 is TGTGCCAGCAGTTTCTCCGGGACAGGCCTTCTTGGAAACACCATATATTTT. Protein sequence: CASSFSGTGLLGNTIYF.

V is TRBV3-1 (or the pseudogene TRBV3-2) and J is TRBJ1-4; a weak D match, TRBD1 (5 bases). Germline loops: CDR1 LGHDT, CDR2 YNNKEL (reference sequence). This CDR3 spans 16 amino acids. V lost 0 bases, J lost 6 bases, and 14 bases lay in between. CDR3 sequence reads: CASSQDYQGMDEKLFF. CDR3 sequence (DNA): TGTGCCAGCAGCCAAGATTATCAGGGTATGGATGAAAAACTGTTTTTT.